Following are 7 T cell receptor beta chains from one sample sequenced in a study of T cell repertoires in cytomegalovirus infection. Each CDR3 protein gets one entry after TCRdb re-called the reads with MiXCR. The table has more than 250,000 distinct CDR3 sequences, around 25% seen once. These TCRs' antigens remain unknown. This material consisted of cultured PBMCs, taken from culture after CMV antigen stimulation. All receptors derive from a human donor in good health (CMV status not recorded). Some clones in this sample may be carry-over from other donors' samples.

This clonotype was seen a handful of times. The rearrangement uses TRBV11-2 and TRBJ2-7; 9 positions match TRBD2. The CDR3 is 15 amino acids. CDR1 and CDR2 (germline): SGHAT, FQNNGV. V was pared by 5 bases and J by 0 bases, with 5 bases of the junction left unmatched. CDR3 sequence reads: CASSTLAGSSYEQYF. CDR3 in DNA: TGTGCCAGCAGCACACTAGCGGGCAGCTCCTACGAGCAGTACTTC.

The chain couples TRBV11-2 to TRBJ1-6; no clear D gene. This CDR3 contains 14 residues. Germline V gene sequence: CDR1 SGHAT, CDR2 FQNNGV. Between the trimmed V and J ends, which lost 5 bases and 0 bases, there was a span of 5 bases. This chain's CDR3 is CASSPSSYNSPLHF. Here the CDR3 DNA reads TGTGCCAGCAGCCCAAGCTCCTATAATTCACCCCTCCACTTT. Full variable domain (outside the CDR3, taken from reference TRBV11-2 and TRBJ1-6): EAGVAQSPRYKIIEKRQSVAFWCNPISGHATLYWYQQILGQGPKLLIQFQNNGVVDDSQLPKDRFSAERLKGVDSTLKIQPAKLEDSAVYLCASSPSSYNSPLHFGNGTRLTVT.

The CDR3 bases are TGTGCCAGCAGCTCGACAGCGATCTACGAGCAGTACTTC. This codes for CASSSTAIYEQYF. The rearrangement uses TRBV7-2 and TRBJ2-7, with a weak D call TRBD1 (5 bases). CDR3 length equals 13 residues. V gave up 4 bases and J gave up 3 bases, with 10 bases separating them. CDR1 is SGHTA and CDR2 is FQGNSA in the germline V gene.

The chain links TRBV11-1 to TRBJ2-7; tentatively, D is TRBD1 or TRBD2 (6 bases each). The CDR3 totals 15 residues. Trimming took 1 base from V and 4 from J, leaving 14 bases between them. Germline V gives CDR1 SGHAT, CDR2 FQDESV (reference sequence). CDR3 loop: CASSLESRGLYEQYF. The CDR3 DNA sequence: TGTGCCAGCAGCTTAGAGTCCAGGGGACTTTACGAGCAGTACTTC.

V is TRBV20-1 and J is TRBJ2-5, with 12 bases that match TRBD2. In germline, CDR1 is DFQATT, CDR2 SNEGSKA (reference sequence). The CDR3 has 16 amino acids. Trimming took 5 bases from V and 2 from J; bases not matched to a gene: 9. The DNA for the CDR3 is TGCAGTGCTCAACTATTTGGACTAGCGGGGCAAGAGACCCAGTACTTC. This codes for CSAQLFGLAGQETQYF.

This clonotype has a handful of counts. For the CDR3, the DNA is TGTGCCAGCAGTTACTCGACTAGCGGGAGTCTTAATGAGCAGTTCTTC. Amino acid sequence: CASSYSTSGSLNEQFF. The rearrangement uses TRBV6-6 and TRBJ2-1; 12 nucleotides align to TRBD2. The J segment lost 7 bases and the V segment lost 0 bases, leaving 4 bases of the junction unmatched. CDR1 and CDR2 from the germline V gene are MNHNY and SVGAGI (reference sequence). The CDR3 loop spans 16 amino acids.

This clonotype was counted between two and nine times. The chain joins TRBV4-3 to TRBJ2-1; 9 bases align to TRBD2. With V trimmed by 0 bases and J by 7 bases, 10 bases remained unmatched. CDR3 length: 17 residues. Germline assignment: CDR1 LGHNA and CDR2 YSLEER. The CDR3 coding sequence is TGCGCCAGCAGCCAAGATCCGATAGCGGGAGTATGGAATGAGCAGTTCTTC. This translates into CASSQDPIAGVWNEQFF.